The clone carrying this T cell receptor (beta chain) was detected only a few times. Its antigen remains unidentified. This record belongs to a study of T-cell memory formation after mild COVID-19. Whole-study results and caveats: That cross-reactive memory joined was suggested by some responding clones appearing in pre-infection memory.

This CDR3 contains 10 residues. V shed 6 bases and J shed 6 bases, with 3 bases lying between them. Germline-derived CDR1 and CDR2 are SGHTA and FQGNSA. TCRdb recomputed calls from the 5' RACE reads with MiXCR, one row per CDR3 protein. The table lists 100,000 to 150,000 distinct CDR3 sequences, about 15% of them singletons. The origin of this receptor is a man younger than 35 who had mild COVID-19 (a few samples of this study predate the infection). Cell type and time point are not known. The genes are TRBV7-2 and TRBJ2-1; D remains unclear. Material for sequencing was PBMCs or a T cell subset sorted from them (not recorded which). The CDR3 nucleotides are TGTGCCAGCAGGGGCAATGAGCAGTTCTTC. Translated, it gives CASRGNEQFF.